This TCR beta chain was captured in a study of blood T cell repertoires in COVID-19. Study background: COVID-19 samples from acute and convalescent phases originated in the United States, Italy and Spain. Sources were T cells, B-cell-depleted T cells, or PBMCs; the material itself was cDNA or gDNA.

The CDR3 has 15 amino acids. Germline V gene data show CDR1 as MRHNA and CDR2 as SNTAGT. Trimming took 1 base from V and 5 from J, leaving 14 bases between them. In the original workflow: From reference gene primer amplification, estimates of nucleated cell counts were derived. TCRdb's table, derived via immunoSEQ multiplex PCR, lists solely in-frame clones and lacks some. D and trimming come from the DNA, and the V and J calls and clone size come from that table. The repertoire holds approximately 190,000 clones, with 80% as singletons. This clone appeared once. The chain has TRBV6-4 and TRBJ2-5; possible D gene TRBD1, 6 bases. Sequencing used peripheral blood. The clonotype originates from a man between 60 and 75 years old with acute or convalescent COVID-19. This CDR3 reads CASSDWDNVSETQYF. The CDR3 DNA reads TGTGCCAGCAGTGACTGGGACAATGTTAGTGAGACCCAGTACTTC.